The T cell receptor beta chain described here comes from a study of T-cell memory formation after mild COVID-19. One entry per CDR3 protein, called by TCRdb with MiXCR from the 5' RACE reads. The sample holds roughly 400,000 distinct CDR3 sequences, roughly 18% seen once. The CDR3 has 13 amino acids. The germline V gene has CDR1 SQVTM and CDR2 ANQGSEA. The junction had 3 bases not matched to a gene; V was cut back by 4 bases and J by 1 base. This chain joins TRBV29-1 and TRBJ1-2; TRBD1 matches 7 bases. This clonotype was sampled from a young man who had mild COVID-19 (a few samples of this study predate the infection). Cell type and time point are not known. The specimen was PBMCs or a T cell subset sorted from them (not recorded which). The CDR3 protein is CSVGGTDNYGYTF. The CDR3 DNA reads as TGCAGCGTTGGGGGGACAGATAACTATGGCTACACCTTC. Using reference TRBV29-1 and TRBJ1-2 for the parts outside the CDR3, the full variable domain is SAVISQKPSRDICQRGTSLTIQCQVDSQVTMMFWYRQQPGQSLTLIATANQGSEATYESGFVIDKFPISRPNLTFSTLTVSNMSPEDSSIYLCSVGGTDNYGYTFGSGTRLTVV.